These 13 T cell receptor beta chains came from one sample sequenced in a study of vaccination and CD4 T cells after COVID-19. Sequencing of cultured CD4+ T cell DNA used the Oncomine TCR Beta short-read assay. MiXCR was run by TCRdb on the PCR reads, yielding one entry per CDR3 protein. The sample lists about 10,000 distinct CDR3 sequences, roughly 64% occurring once. This sample's treatment: approximately 9-day PBMC culture with coronavirus spike peptide pools or control peptides (ViraFEST assay). No antigen has been identified for these receptors. The sequencing sample was made of CD4+ T cells from blood, cultured in vitro. These receptor sequences come from a human donor who had recovered from COVID-19.

In its sample, this clonotype was seen once. The chain joins TRBV20-1 to TRBJ1-1; D remains ambiguous. Germline values: CDR1 DFQATT, CDR2 SNEGSKA (reference sequence). This CDR3 has 11 amino acids. V was shortened by 1 base and J by 7 bases, with 7 bases between the two germline ends. CDR3 residues: CSARVGYEAFF. The CDR3 nucleotides are TGCAGTGCTAGAGTGGGTTATGAAGCTTTCTTT.

The CDR3 loop reads CASSERQGNSYEQYF. The DNA of the CDR3 is TGTGCCAGCAGTGAAAGACAGGGGAACTCCTACGAGCAGTACTTC. This chain links TRBV6-1 with TRBJ2-7; 8 nucleotides align to TRBD1. Trimming took 2 bases from V and 0 from J; bases not matched to a gene: 3. The CDR3 is 15 residues long. The V gene's germline CDR1 is MNHNS and CDR2 SASEGT.

The rearrangement joins TRBV27 to TRBJ1-1; 11 positions agree with TRBD1. Per the germline V gene, CDR1 is MNHEY and CDR2 is SMNVEV (reference sequence). The CDR3 totals 15 residues. V was clipped by 5 bases and J by 5 bases; unmatched bases: 7. Here the CDR3 reads CASSPFRDRGTEAFF. For the CDR3, the DNA is TGTGCCAGCAGTCCTTTCCGGGACAGGGGGACTGAAGCTTTCTTT.

V is TRBV19 and J is TRBJ1-1; D is undetermined. V dropped 1 base and J dropped 4 bases, with 10 bases sitting between them. Germline V gene data show CDR1 as LNHDA and CDR2 as SQIVND (reference sequence). The CDR3 runs to 14 residues. For the CDR3, the DNA is TGTGCCAGTAGTATAGGCCCTCGGGGCACTGAAGCTTTCTTT. Amino acids: CASSIGPRGTEAFF.

This clonotype was observed a few times. The chain uses TRBV20-1 and TRBJ1-5, with D possibly TRBD1 on 5 matching bases. The CDR3 is 14 amino acids. The V end was cut by 6 bases, the J end by 6 bases, with 18 bases between. Germline V gives CDR1 DFQATT, CDR2 SNEGSKA (reference sequence). The CDR3 DNA reads as TGCAGTGCCCCATCCCCAGGGAGGGGTCAGCCCCAGCATTTT. Translated: CSAPSPGRGQPQHF.

This chain links TRBV10-2 with TRBJ1-5; 7 bases are shared with TRBD1. The CDR3 runs to 14 residues. Germline values: CDR1 WSHSY, CDR2 SAAADI. With 6 bases clipped from V and 4 bases from J, the junction kept 6 bases outside the gene matches. The CDR3 sequence is CASSRTGENQPQHF. CDR3 coding DNA: TGCGCCAGCAGCCGGACAGGAGAAAATCAGCCCCAGCATTTT.

The chain is built from TRBV6-1 and TRBJ2-7, with TRBD2 as a possible D gene (6 bases). Trimming shortened V by 6 bases and J by 4 bases, and 22 bases separated the two germline ends. The CDR3 runs to 16 residues. The germline V gene has CDR1 MNHNS and CDR2 SASEGT. CDR3 residues: CASRQRSPSETYEQYF. In nucleotides, the CDR3 is TGTGCCAGCAGGCAGCGCAGTCCTAGCGAAACTTACGAGCAGTACTTC.

J is TRBJ1-6 and V is TRBV6-1, with D unclear. Germline lookup yields CDR1 MNHNS and CDR2 SASEGT. V was clipped by 3 bases and J by 8 bases, with 5 bases between them. The CDR3 spans 12 residues. CDR3 in amino acids: CASSEEYSPLHF. Written as DNA, the CDR3 is TGTGCCAGCAGTGAGGAGTATTCACCCCTCCACTTT.

Only a few counts were recorded for this clonotype. The rearrangement links TRBV12-3 or TRBV12-4 to TRBJ1-5; D ambiguous. V lost 1 base, J lost 4 bases, and 8 bases lay in between. The CDR3 contains 14 residues. The CDR3 loop reads CASSLETPNQPQHF. CDR3 nucleotide sequence: TGTGCCAGCAGTTTAGAGACTCCTAATCAGCCCCAGCATTTT.

This clonotype came up a few times. V and J are TRBV27 and TRBJ1-2; perhaps TRBD1 as D (6 bases). Trimming left V 4 bases short and J 0 bases short, with 9 bases between. The CDR3 contains 14 residues. Germline V gene lookup returns CDR1 MNHEY and CDR2 SMNVEV (reference sequence). This chain's CDR3 is CASSWTAANYGYTF. CDR3 in DNA: TGTGCCAGCAGTTGGACAGCGGCTAACTATGGCTACACCTTC.

V and J are TRBV6-1 and TRBJ1-2; TRBD1 aligns across 8 bases. Germline lookup yields CDR1 MNHNS and CDR2 SASEGT. CDR3 length equals 14 residues. After removal of 6 bases from V and 4 bases from J, the junction contained 7 bases not matched to a gene. The CDR3 region is CASRPDRVGYGYTF. DNA of the CDR3: TGTGCCAGCAGGCCGGACAGGGTAGGCTATGGCTACACCTTC.

The chain employs TRBV7-2 and TRBJ2-5; 10 bases fit TRBD2. V lost 3 bases to trimming and J lost 3 bases; unmatched junction nucleotides: 4. From germline, CDR1 is SGHTA and CDR2 FQGNSA. This CDR3 is built from 15 residues. CDR3: CASSFNGLAEETQYF. The CDR3 region has the DNA TGTGCCAGCAGCTTTAATGGACTAGCGGAAGAGACCCAGTACTTC.

This chain connects TRBV12-5 to TRBJ1-1; no clear D. Trimming took off 5 bases at V and 3 bases at J, with 13 bases between the two ends. This CDR3 spans 14 amino acids. From germline, CDR1 is LGHNT and CDR2 FRNRAP. This CDR3 reads CASGPPPTYTEAFF. DNA of the CDR3: TGTGCTAGTGGTCCTCCCCCCACTTACACTGAAGCTTTCTTT.